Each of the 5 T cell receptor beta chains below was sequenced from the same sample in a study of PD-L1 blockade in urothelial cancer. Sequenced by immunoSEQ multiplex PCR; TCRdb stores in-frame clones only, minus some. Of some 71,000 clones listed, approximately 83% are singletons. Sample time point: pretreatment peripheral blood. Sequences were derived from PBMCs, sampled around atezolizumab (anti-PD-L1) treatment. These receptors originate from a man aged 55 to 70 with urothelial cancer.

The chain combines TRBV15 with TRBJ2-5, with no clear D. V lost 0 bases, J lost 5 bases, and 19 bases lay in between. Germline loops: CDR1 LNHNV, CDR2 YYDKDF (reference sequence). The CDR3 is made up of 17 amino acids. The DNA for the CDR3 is TGTGCCACCAGCAGAGATCGAGGCAGCCGCGAGAGGGAGACCCAGTACTTC. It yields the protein CATSRDRGSRERETQYF.

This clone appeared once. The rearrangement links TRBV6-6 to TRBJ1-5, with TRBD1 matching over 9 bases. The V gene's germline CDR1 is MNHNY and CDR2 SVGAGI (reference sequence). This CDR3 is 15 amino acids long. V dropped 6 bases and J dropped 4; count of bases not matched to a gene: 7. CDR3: CASRTGQGINQPQHF. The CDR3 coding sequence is TGTGCCAGCAGGACGGGACAGGGAATTAATCAGCCCCAGCATTTT.

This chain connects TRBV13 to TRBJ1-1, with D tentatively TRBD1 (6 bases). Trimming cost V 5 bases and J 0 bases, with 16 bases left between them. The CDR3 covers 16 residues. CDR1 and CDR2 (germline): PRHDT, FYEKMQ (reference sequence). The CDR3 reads CASSPSGGHLNTEAFF. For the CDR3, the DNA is TGTGCCAGCAGCCCGAGCGGGGGCCACCTGAACACTGAAGCTTTCTTT.

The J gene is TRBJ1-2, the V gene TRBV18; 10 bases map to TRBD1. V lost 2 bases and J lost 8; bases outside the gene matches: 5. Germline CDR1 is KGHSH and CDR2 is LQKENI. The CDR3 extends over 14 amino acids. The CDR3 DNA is TGTGCCAGCTCACCAAAAGGGACAGGGGACGGCTACACCTTC. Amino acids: CASSPKGTGDGYTF.

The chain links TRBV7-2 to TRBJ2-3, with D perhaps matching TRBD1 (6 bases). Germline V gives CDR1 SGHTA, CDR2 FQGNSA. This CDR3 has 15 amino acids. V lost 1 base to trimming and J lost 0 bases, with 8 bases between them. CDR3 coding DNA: TGTGCCAGCAGCTTAGTGAGGGGGAGCACAGATACGCAGTATTTT. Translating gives CASSLVRGSTDTQYF.